This passage covers 13 T cell receptor beta chains from one sample sequenced in a study of T cells in Graves' hyperthyroidism and ophthalmopathy. RNA transcripts were the template for amplifying TCR beta CDR3 regions. The TCR CDR3 first-round RT-PCR relied on the HTBI primer set. Each CDR3 protein gets one entry after TCRdb re-called the multiplex PCR reads with MiXCR. This sample has under 350,000 distinct CDR3 sequences, with 15% to 20% found just once. The sample comprised blood. The receptors derive from a woman aged 60-75 years with Graves' ophthalmopathy.

This clonotype has a handful of counts. The V gene is TRBV5-6, the J gene TRBJ1-5, with D perhaps TRBD1 (5 bases). Between the trimmed V and J ends, which lost 0 bases and 4 bases, there was a span of 8 bases. Germline assignment: CDR1 SGHDT and CDR2 YYEEEE. The CDR3 covers 14 residues. The CDR3 is CASSLAGLNQPQHF. CDR3 nucleotide sequence: TGTGCCAGCAGCTTGGCGGGGCTTAATCAGCCCCAGCATTTT. The entire variable domain, with the rest obtained from reference TRBV5-6 and TRBJ1-5, is as follows: DAGVTQSPTHLIKTRGQQVTLRCSPKSGHDTVSWYQQALGQGPQFIFQYYEEEERQRGNFPDRFSGHQFPNYSSELNVNALLLGDSALYLCASSLAGLNQPQHFGDGTRLSIL.

The table lists this clonotype with many counts. This sequence joins TRBV7-2 and TRBJ2-1; D might be TRBD2 (6 bases). CDR3 size: 18 residues. Germline loops: CDR1 SGHTA, CDR2 FQGNSA. Between the trimmed V and J ends, which lost 3 bases and 6 bases, there was a span of 24 bases. In nucleotides, the CDR3 is TGTGCCAGCAGCTTTTACGACCCCACTTGGGGCGGGGCCAATGAGCAGTTCTTC. Translating gives CASSFYDPTWGGANEQFF.

This clonotype was picked up a small number of times. The rearrangement links TRBV4-3 to TRBJ2-1; no definite D call. Germline values: CDR1 LGHNA, CDR2 YSLEER. The CDR3 sequence is 17 residues long. V lost 2 bases, J lost 1 base, and 15 bases lay in between. This chain's CDR3 is CASSQLHNRFSYNEQFF. CDR3 DNA sequence: TGCGCCAGCAGCCAACTCCATAACAGATTTTCCTACAATGAGCAGTTCTTC.

This clonotype occurred many times. The chain has TRBV7-2 and TRBJ2-4; D remains ambiguous. Trimming cost V 5 bases and J 8 bases, with 22 bases left between them. CDR1 and CDR2 (germline): SGHTA, FQGNSA. The CDR3 is made up of 16 amino acids. The CDR3, as DNA: TGTGCCAGCAGCCTCCGACACCCCACGGGCAAGGACATTCAGTACTTC. Encoded protein: CASSLRHPTGKDIQYF.

This clonotype has only one observation. The junction and the germline gene differ at one end; a read error may be behind it. V usage is TRBV5-4 and J usage is TRBJ1-6; 10 nucleotides match TRBD1. Germline V gene sequence: CDR1 SGHNT, CDR2 YYREEE (reference sequence). This CDR3 has 18 amino acids. The CDR3 sequence: CASSGGTGAIPWDSPPHF. The CDR3 DNA follows: TGTGCCAGCAGCGGGGGGACAGGGGCCATACCATGGGATTCACCCCCCCACTTT.

The sample holds many counts of this clonotype. The chain combines TRBV20-1 with TRBJ1-5; D possibly corresponds to TRBD1 (5 bases). This CDR3 comprises 14 residues. Germline values: CDR1 DFQATT, CDR2 SNEGSKA (reference sequence). V dropped 4 bases and J dropped 6 bases, with 16 bases sitting between them. The CDR3, as DNA: TGCAGTGCTAAAACAGGCACTGCAGTTCAGCCCCAGCATTTT. Residues: CSAKTGTAVQPQHF.

This clonotype was recorded at least ten times. The rearrangement joins TRBV13 to TRBJ2-7; D is perhaps TRBD1 or TRBD2 (6 bases each). CDR1 and CDR2 from the germline V gene are PRHDT and FYEKMQ (reference sequence). This CDR3 is 15 amino acids long. Trimming removed 5 bases from V and 3 bases from J, with 17 bases in between. The CDR3 sequence is CASSLGGGVSYEQYF. CDR3 bases: TGTGCCAGCAGCCTCGGAGGGGGAGTGAGCTACGAGCAGTACTTC.

This clonotype has ten or more counts. The chain recombines TRBV12-3 or TRBV12-4 with TRBJ1-5; D not certain. V lost 7 bases, J lost 7 bases, and 14 bases lay in between. This CDR3 is 13 amino acids long. The CDR3 nucleotides read TGTGCCAGCACCGCCGGGGAGGGACAGCCCCAGCATTTT. Encoded protein: CASTAGEGQPQHF.

This sequence joins TRBV11-2 and TRBJ1-2, with 9 bases lining up with TRBD1. The CDR3 runs to 16 residues. V was clipped by 8 bases and J by 5 bases; unmatched bases: 15. Germline V CDR1 and CDR2: SGHAT, FQNNGV. DNA for the CDR3: TGTGCCAGCGGGACAGGGACAGCCCAAGGATGGTATGGCTACACCTTC. Translating it yields CASGTGTAQGWYGYTF.

This clonotype was seen a few times. J is TRBJ1-1 and V is TRBV5-1; D is possibly TRBD1 (6 bases). The CDR3 consists of 14 residues. V was shortened by 4 bases and J by 0 bases, with 10 bases between the two germline ends. Germline CDR1 reads SGHRS; CDR2 reads YFSETQ. CDR3 bases: TGCGCCAGCAGCACCGGGACATTGAACACTGAAGCTTTCTTT. Protein sequence: CASSTGTLNTEAFF. Full variable domain (outside the CDR3, taken from reference TRBV5-1 and TRBJ1-1): KAGVTQTPRYLIKTRGQQVTLSCSPISGHRSVSWYQQTPGQGLQFLFEYFSETQRNKGNFPGRFSGRQFSNSRSEMNVSTLELGDSALYLCASSTGTLNTEAFFGQGTRLTVV.

The genes are TRBV20-1 and TRBJ1-4, with 9 bases matching TRBD1. V was clipped by 2 bases and J by 7 bases; unmatched bases: 8. The length of the CDR3 is 15 residues. Germline lookup yields CDR1 DFQATT and CDR2 SNEGSKA (reference sequence). The DNA of the CDR3 is TGCAGTGCTAGACTACCAACAGGGGGCGGTGAAAAACTGTTTTTT. It codes for CSARLPTGGGEKLFF.

The rearrangement uses TRBV3-1 and TRBJ2-3; 12 nucleotides match TRBD2. The ends lost 3 bases at V and 7 bases at J; junction bases unmatched: 2. The CDR3 contains 14 residues. Germline V gives CDR1 LGHDT, CDR2 YNNKEL (reference sequence). CDR3 DNA sequence: TGTGCCAGCAGCCAGGGACTAGCGGGCAATACGCAGTATTTT. Amino acid sequence: CASSQGLAGNTQYF.

This clonotype was detected many times. The chain couples TRBV29-1 to TRBJ1-1; 7 bases agree with TRBD1. This CDR3 has 14 amino acids. Germline V lookup: CDR1 SQVTM, CDR2 ANQGSEA. Trimming cost V 7 bases and J 0 bases; bases outside gene matches: 8. DNA for the CDR3: TGCAGCGCAACACCGGGACAGTTGAACACTGAAGCTTTCTTT. Protein sequence: CSATPGQLNTEAFF.